This T cell receptor (beta chain) comes out of a study of CD8 T cells in Susac syndrome. V shed 5 bases and J shed 0 bases, with 14 bases lying between them. Germline V gene lookup returns CDR1 MNHEY and CDR2 SMNVEV (reference sequence). This CDR3 has 16 residues. RNA amounts of roughly 0.5 to 1 ug underwent reverse transcription with random hexamers. MiXCR, applied by TCRdb to the immunoSEQ multiplex PCR reads, yields one record per CDR3 protein. The data show 250,000 to 300,000 distinct CDR3 sequences, about 88% seen once. The sample comprised CD8+ T cells from PBMCs. The rearrangement links TRBV27 to TRBJ2-4; the D call may be TRBD1 or TRBD2 (5 bases each). This receptor was obtained from a human donor with multiple sclerosis. CDR3 sequence reads: CASSDTGRRAKNIQYF. As DNA, the CDR3 is TGTGCCAGCAGTGATACGGGGCGGAGAGCCAAAAACATTCAGTACTTC.